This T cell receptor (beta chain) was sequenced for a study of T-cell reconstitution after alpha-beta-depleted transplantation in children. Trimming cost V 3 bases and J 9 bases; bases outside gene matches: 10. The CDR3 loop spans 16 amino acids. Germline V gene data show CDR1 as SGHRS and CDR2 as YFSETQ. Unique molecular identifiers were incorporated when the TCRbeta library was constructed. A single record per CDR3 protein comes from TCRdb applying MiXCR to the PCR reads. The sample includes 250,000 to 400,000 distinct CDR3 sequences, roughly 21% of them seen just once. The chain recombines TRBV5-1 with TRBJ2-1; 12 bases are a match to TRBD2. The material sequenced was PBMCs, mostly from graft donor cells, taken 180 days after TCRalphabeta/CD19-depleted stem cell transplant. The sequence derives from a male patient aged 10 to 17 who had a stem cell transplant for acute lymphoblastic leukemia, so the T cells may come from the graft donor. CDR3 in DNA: TGCGCCAGCAGCTGGTCTAGCGGGAGGGCTCGGGGTGAGCAGTTCTTC. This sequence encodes CASSWSSGRARGEQFF.